The clone carrying this T cell receptor (beta chain) came up many times. The antigen is undetermined. V was clipped by 2 bases and J by 5 bases, with 9 bases between them. This CDR3 spans 13 amino acids. Germline V gene sequence: CDR1 SGHTA, CDR2 FQGTGA. The data are from a study of Graves' ophthalmopathy and Graves' hyperthyroidism. Overall study findings and caveats: Most thyroid-expanded clonotypes exceeding 0.001 frequency were also found in blood.

Transcripts of RNA were the source for amplifying TCR beta CDR3 regions. First-round RT-PCR used HTBI primers; second-round multiplex PCR followed. Each CDR3 protein is one row after TCRdb ran MiXCR on the multiplex PCR reads. The sample has around 1,000,000 distinct CDR3 sequences; about 36% are singletons. Hyperthyroidism patients were newly diagnosed, ill under 2 months, and aged 18 to 65 years. It was on clinical symptoms, serum thyroxine, TRAb, thyroid ultrasound and orbital computed tomography that diagnosis relied. Sequencing was carried out using peripheral blood or thyroid tissue (not recorded which). This TCR derives from an adult man with Graves' hyperthyroidism. The gene calls are TRBV7-3 and TRBJ1-1; unclear D gene. CDR3 residues: CASSLLGSTEAFF. DNA for the CDR3: TGTGCCAGCAGCTTACTAGGGAGTACTGAAGCTTTCTTT.